Presented here are 14 T cell receptor beta chains from one specimen sequenced in a study of T cells in narcolepsy. This table comes from immunoSEQ multiplex PCR, and its TCRdb copy is limited to in-frame clones, with some not included. The sample lists about 32,000 clones; roughly 87% were seen once. What was sequenced was CD45RA- memory CD4+ T cells from PBMCs. These TCRs come from a human donor with narcolepsy.

This clone has only a few counts. The chain combines TRBV18 with TRBJ1-1, with TRBD1 matching over 8 bases. CDR1 and CDR2 from the germline V gene are KGHSH and LQKENI. The CDR3 contains 18 residues. Unmatched junction bases numbered 19, after V lost 6 bases and J lost 4 bases. As DNA, the CDR3 is TGTGCCAGCTCGACGATCTCTTTCAGGGGGCCGTTGGGCACTGAAGCTTTCTTT. The encoded protein is CASSTISFRGPLGTEAFF.

This clone was seen once. The chain links TRBV12-5 to TRBJ2-3; D may correspond to TRBD1 or TRBD2 (6 bases each). This CDR3 has 15 amino acids. The V gene lost 1 base and the J gene lost 6 bases, with 14 bases spanning the gap. The germline V gene has CDR1 LGHNT and CDR2 FRNRAP. CDR3 DNA: TGTGCTAGTGGTTTGGCAGGGGTCAGCGGGGATACGCAGTATTTT. Its protein is CASGLAGVSGDTQYF.

Only one count was recorded for this clone. The chain has TRBV6-1 and TRBJ1-2; maybe TRBD1 (6 bases). The CDR3 spans 13 residues. The germline V gene has CDR1 MNHNS and CDR2 SASEGT. Trimming removed 6 bases from V and 8 bases from J, with 16 bases in between. The CDR3 spells CASRAPQGRGYTF. CDR3 bases: TGTGCCAGCAGGGCCCCACAGGGCAGAGGCTACACCTTC.

The sample holds one count of this clone. CDR3 nucleotides: TGCGCCAGCAGCCACGTAGCGGGCCAAGGCTCCTACAATGAGCAGTTCTTC. Residues: CASSHVAGQGSYNEQFF. The chain is built from TRBV4-3 and TRBJ2-1; 7 bases agree with TRBD2. J gave up 0 bases and V 3 bases, and 8 bases lay outside the gene matches. The V gene's germline CDR1 is LGHNA and CDR2 YSLEER. The CDR3 totals 17 residues.

V usage is TRBV5-1 and J usage is TRBJ1-1; D remains unclear. This CDR3 has 13 residues. Germline CDR1 is SGHRS and CDR2 is YFSETQ. V shed 5 bases and J shed 3 bases, with 11 bases lying between them. DNA of the CDR3: TGCGCCAGCAGGAGACGCGGCGACACTGAAGCTTTCTTT. Translating gives CASRRRGDTEAFF.

The gene calls are TRBV9 and TRBJ2-4; 10 bases line up with TRBD1. The CDR3 runs 17 residues. Germline V lookup: CDR1 SGDLS, CDR2 YYNGEE. J gave up 0 bases and V 3 bases, and 6 bases lay outside the gene matches. The CDR3 nucleotides are TGTGCCAGCAGCGCTGAGACAGGGGGCGCAGCCAAAAACATTCAGTACTTC. It translates to CASSAETGGAAKNIQYF.

This rearrangement joins TRBV2 to TRBJ2-6; TRBD1 aligns across 8 bases. V lost 5 bases, J lost 0 bases, and 3 bases stayed unmatched. Germline CDR1 reads SNHLY; CDR2 reads FYNNEI. The CDR3 totals 16 residues. The CDR3: CASSRDRHSGANVLTF. The CDR3 DNA reads TGTGCCAGCAGTAGGGACAGGCACTCTGGGGCCAACGTCCTGACTTTC.

This CDR3 reads CASSQGVRGADTQYF. The DNA of the CDR3 is TGCGCCAGCAGCCAAGGAGTTAGAGGCGCAGATACGCAGTATTTT. The V and J genes are TRBV4-1 and TRBJ2-3; D is uncertain. Deletions cut 1 base from V and 4 bases from J, with 12 bases between. Germline V lookup: CDR1 MGHRA, CDR2 YSYEKL. The CDR3 totals 15 residues.

This chain connects TRBV7-9 to TRBJ2-7; D not certain. CDR3 length: 14 residues. The V end lost 5 bases, the J end lost 0 bases, and 11 bases lay between the germline ends. CDR1 is SEHNR and CDR2 is FQNEAQ in the germline V gene (reference sequence). In DNA, the CDR3 is TGTGCCAGCAGCACCCCGACGGCCTCCTACGAGCAGTACTTC. Translated: CASSTPTASYEQYF.

The chain joins TRBV2 to TRBJ1-4, with D hard to call. Per the germline V gene, CDR1 is SNHLY and CDR2 is FYNNEI. Trimming removed 0 bases at V and 6 bases at J, with 8 bases between. The CDR3 contains 14 residues. CDR3 region: CASSEALGYEKLFF. In DNA, the CDR3 is TGTGCCAGCAGTGAAGCGCTTGGGTATGAAAAACTGTTTTTT.

The rearrangement uses TRBV7-2 and TRBJ1-1; D remains unclear. V shed 2 bases and J shed 3 bases, with 10 bases lying between them. Germline CDR1 reads SGHTA; CDR2 reads FQGNSA. The length of the CDR3 is 14 residues. This CDR3 is CASSLFGEHTEAFF. CDR3 sequence (DNA): TGTGCCAGCAGCTTATTCGGGGAACACACTGAAGCTTTCTTT.

This clone was recorded only once. The chain couples TRBV19 to TRBJ1-5; 7 bases fit TRBD1. J lost 3 bases, V lost 4 bases, and 12 bases had no gene match. Germline CDR1 is LNHDA and CDR2 is SQIVND (reference sequence). There are 17 residues in the CDR3. The CDR3, as DNA: TGTGCCAGTAGTAGTCCCAGGCAAGGGACAGTCAATCAGCCCCAGCATTTT. Its protein is CASSSPRQGTVNQPQHF.

The V call is TRBV23-1, the J call TRBJ1-3; possibly TRBD1 for D (5 bases). TRBV23-1 is marked as an open reading frame, function uncertain. This CDR3 is built from 13 residues. CDR3 region: CAPNRRTGNTIYF. The DNA of the CDR3 is TGCGCTCCAAACCGCAGGACAGGAAACACCATATATTTT.

The rearrangement links TRBV19 to TRBJ2-2; 8 positions match TRBD1. The CDR3 spans 14 residues. V dropped 9 bases and J dropped 6; count of bases not matched to a gene: 9. CDR1 is LNHDA and CDR2 is SQIVND in the germline V gene (reference sequence). This CDR3 reads CASNDRGLSGELFF. The CDR3 nucleotides read TGTGCCAGCAATGACAGGGGATTATCCGGGGAGCTGTTTTTT.